The source of this TCR beta chain is a study of blood T cells in healthy people across ages. Primers used in a second PCR of about 7 to 12 cycles were a sample-barcoded 5' primer and a J-beta primer mix. TCRdb redid the calling of the 5' RACE reads with MiXCR, one entry per CDR3 protein. Of 1.5 million to 1.9 million distinct CDR3 sequences in the sample, about 42% were seen once. Notes on the study in general: PBMCs left unsorted prevented a conclusive naive versus antigen-experienced comparison. Long-lived donors exceeded aged donors in naive CD4+ cells and diversity. Correlation between TCR beta diversity and naive T cell percentage was strong.

Comments on this clonotype: Its antigen is undetermined.

V dropped 1 base and J dropped 0 bases, with 7 bases sitting between them. The CDR3 loop spans 15 amino acids. Germline values: CDR1 SNHLY, CDR2 FYNNEI. V and J are TRBV2 and TRBJ2-1; D unresolved. This clonotype was obtained from a woman between 18 and 29 years old in good health. Input material: blood. CDR3 sequence: CASSEDKSSYNEQFF. The CDR3 DNA sequence: TGTGCCAGCAGTGAAGATAAGAGCTCCTACAATGAGCAGTTCTTC.